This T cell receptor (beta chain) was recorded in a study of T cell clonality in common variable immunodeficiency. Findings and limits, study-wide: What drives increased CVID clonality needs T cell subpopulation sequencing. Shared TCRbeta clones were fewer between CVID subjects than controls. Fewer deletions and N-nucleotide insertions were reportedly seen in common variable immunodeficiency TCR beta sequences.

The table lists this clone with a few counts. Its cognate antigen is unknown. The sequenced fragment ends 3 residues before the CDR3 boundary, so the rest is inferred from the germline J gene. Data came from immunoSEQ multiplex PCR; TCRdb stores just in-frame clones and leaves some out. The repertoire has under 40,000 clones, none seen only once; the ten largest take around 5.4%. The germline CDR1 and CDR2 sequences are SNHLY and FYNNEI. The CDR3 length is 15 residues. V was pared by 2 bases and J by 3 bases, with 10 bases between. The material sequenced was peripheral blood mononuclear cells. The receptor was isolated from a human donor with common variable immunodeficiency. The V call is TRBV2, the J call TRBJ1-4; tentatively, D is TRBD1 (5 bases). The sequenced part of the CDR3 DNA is TGTGCCAGCAGTGAACAGGGAATCCCTAATGAAAAA. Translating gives CASSEQGIPNEK. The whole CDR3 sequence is CASSEQGIPNEKLFF.